The TCR beta chain under discussion was sequenced for a study of T cell clones after liver transplantation. J was trimmed by 5 bases and V by 3 bases; bases with no gene match: 9. Germline lookup yields CDR1 MDHEN and CDR2 SYDVKM. This CDR3 contains 15 residues. Here immunoSEQ multiplex PCR was the method, and the copy in TCRdb shows in-frame clones only, minus some. The data show around 97,000 clones, around 80% seen once. Sorting of unstimulated PBMCs yielded separate CD3+CD4+ and CD3+CD8+ fractions. The specimen comprised CD4+ T cells from blood, sampled around 48 months after liver transplant. This chain joins TRBV28 and TRBJ2-5; TRBD2 matches 7 bases. The sequence came from a human patient who received a liver transplant. Some of the T cells might come from the graft donor. The CDR3 is CASSFSGGRLETQYF. Here the CDR3 DNA reads TGTGCCAGCAGTTTTTCTGGCGGGAGATTGGAGACCCAGTACTTC. Looking up the rest from reference TRBV28 and TRBJ2-5 gives the full variable domain: DVKVTQSSRYLVKRTGEKVFLECVQDMDHENMFWYRQDPGLGLRLIYFSYDVKMKEKGDIPEGYSVSREKKERFSLILESASTNQTSMYLCASSFSGGRLETQYFGPGTRLLVL.